One and the same sample provided the 20 T cell receptor beta chains below, sequenced in a study of blood T cell repertoires in COVID-19. The data were produced by immunoSEQ multiplex PCR, yet TCRdb's version contains in-frame clones alone and is incomplete. The data contain 150,000 to 200,000 clones, approximately 86% of them seen just once; the ten biggest clones take up 2.1%. Sequences were obtained from peripheral blood. All receptors derive from a man between 65 and 79 years old with active or convalescent COVID-19.

This clone was recorded a few times. The chain joins TRBV11-2 to TRBJ2-5; 9 bases are shared with TRBD1. J was trimmed by 4 bases and V by 8 bases; bases with no gene match: 8. This CDR3 is built from 14 residues. The V gene's germline CDR1 is SGHAT and CDR2 FQNNGV. The DNA of the CDR3 is TGTGCCAGCGCTCGGGGACAGGGTGGAGAGACCCAGTACTTC. It specifies CASARGQGGETQYF.

The chain couples TRBV10-3 to TRBJ2-1; 7 bases align to TRBD1. The junction had 4 bases not matched to a gene; V was cut back by 3 bases and J by 2 bases. This CDR3 comprises 15 residues. Germline loops: CDR1 ENHRY, CDR2 SYGVKD. This CDR3 reads CAISDSGGAYNEQFF. In DNA form, the CDR3 reads TGTGCCATCAGTGACTCAGGGGGTGCCTACAATGAGCAGTTCTTC.

V usage is TRBV28 and J usage is TRBJ1-1; D is undetermined. The ends were cut back, 7 bases at V and 0 bases at J, with 3 bases in the middle. Germline lookup yields CDR1 MDHEN and CDR2 SYDVKM. The CDR3 has 11 amino acids. The CDR3 loop is CASTMNTEAFF. The CDR3 nucleotides read TGTGCCAGCACAATGAACACTGAAGCTTTCTTT. Full variable domain (outside the CDR3, taken from reference TRBV28 and TRBJ1-1): DVKVTQSSRYLVKRTGEKVFLECVQDMDHENMFWYRQDPGLGLRLIYFSYDVKMKEKGDIPEGYSVSREKKERFSLILESASTNQTSMYLCASTMNTEAFFGQGTRLTVV.

The chain links TRBV6-2 or TRBV6-3 to TRBJ1-5; maybe TRBD1 (5 bases). V dropped 5 bases and J dropped 6 bases, with 17 bases sitting between them. The CDR3 covers 15 residues. The germline V gene has CDR1 MNHEY and CDR2 SVGEGT. The CDR3 reads CASSTGGGFIQPQHF. In DNA form, the CDR3 reads TGTGCCAGCAGTACCGGGGGGGGATTTATTCAGCCCCAGCATTTT.

This clone turned up a few times. The genes are TRBV2 and TRBJ1-2; 9 bases align to TRBD1. Losses at the gene ends were 3 bases for V and 14 bases for J; bases not matched to a gene: 4. CDR1 is SNHLY and CDR2 is FYNNEI in the germline V gene. There are 11 residues in the CDR3. CDR3 nucleotides: TGTGCCAGCAGTGAGCTGGACAGGGGAACCTTC. Its protein is CASSELDRGTF.

Written as DNA, the CDR3 is TGCGCCAGCAGCTTGGAGCCACAGGGGGCAGTTGCCACCGGGGAGCTGTTTTTT. It codes for CASSLEPQGAVATGELFF. V is TRBV5-1 and J is TRBJ2-2; 9 bases match TRBD1. In germline, CDR1 is SGHRS, CDR2 YFSETQ. J gave up 4 bases and V 0 bases, and 10 bases lay outside the gene matches. The CDR3 sequence is 18 residues long.

The chain carries TRBV18 and TRBJ2-6; 7 nucleotides align to TRBD1. Germline-derived CDR1 and CDR2 are KGHSH and LQKENI. CDR3 length: 17 residues. Trimming cost V 6 bases and J 3 bases; bases outside gene matches: 11. In DNA, the CDR3 is TGTGCCAGCTCGTCAGAGAGGGGGCGCCTTGGGGCCAACGTCCTGACTTTC. Encoded protein: CASSSERGRLGANVLTF.

The V call is TRBV9, the J call TRBJ2-3; TRBD1 matches at 8 bases. Germline V CDR1 and CDR2: SGDLS, YYNGEE. CDR3 length: 15 residues. V lost 1 base to trimming and J lost 2 bases; unmatched junction nucleotides: 3. The CDR3 spells CASSVRQGATDTQYF. CDR3 bases: TGTGCCAGCAGCGTAAGGCAGGGGGCCACAGATACGCAGTATTTT.

The rearrangement uses TRBV6-5 and TRBJ2-1; the match to TRBD2 covers 8 bases. Germline trimming cut 10 bases from V and 3 bases from J; bases unmatched to any gene: 11. Germline CDR1 MNHEY, CDR2 SVGAGI. This CDR3 spans 15 amino acids. CDR3 nucleotides: TGTGCCACCTGGGAGGCGGGAGGTATCTACAATGAGCAGTTCTTC. Protein sequence: CATWEAGGIYNEQFF.

The rearrangement uses TRBV7-2 and TRBJ1-4; no reliable D call. The germline gives CDR1 SGHTA, CDR2 FQGNSA. V was clipped by 1 base and J by 5 bases, with 11 bases between them. This CDR3 comprises 15 residues. CDR3 loop: CASSLDGQVNEKLFF. The CDR3 DNA reads TGTGCCAGCAGCTTAGATGGTCAGGTCAATGAAAAACTGTTTTTT.

This chain connects TRBV5-1 to TRBJ2-7; D call uncertain. The germline gives CDR1 SGHRS, CDR2 YFSETQ. The CDR3 runs to 13 residues. Trimming removed 3 bases at V and 3 bases at J, with 10 bases between. CDR3: CASSSDILYEQYF. The CDR3 coding sequence is TGCGCCAGCAGCTCTGACATCCTCTACGAGCAGTACTTC.

The chain recombines TRBV7-9 with TRBJ1-1, with TRBD1 matching 8 bases. The CDR3 length is 18 residues. Looked up from germline, CDR1 is SEHNR and CDR2 is FQNEAQ (reference sequence). With 5 bases clipped from V and 7 bases from J, the junction kept 21 bases outside the gene matches. The CDR3 DNA follows: TGTGCCAGCAGCCCTTATGGGGGGAACAGGGGGAAGTTGAGTGAAGCTTTCTTT. Its protein is CASSPYGGNRGKLSEAFF.

V gene TRBV27 combines with J gene TRBJ2-3, with a weak D call TRBD1 (5 bases). The CDR3 has 14 residues. Trimming pared 2 bases from V and 2 bases from J, leaving 8 bases between. Germline loops: CDR1 MNHEY, CDR2 SMNVEV (reference sequence). The CDR3 DNA sequence: TGTGCCAGCAGTTTAGAAGGGGCCACAGATACGCAGTATTTT. Its protein is CASSLEGATDTQYF.

In this sample, this clone turned up a few times. The chain couples TRBV5-1 to TRBJ2-3; TRBD2 aligns across 8 bases. The germline CDR1 and CDR2 sequences are SGHRS and YFSETQ. V lost 0 bases, J lost 4 bases, and 10 bases stayed unmatched. The CDR3 is 17 residues long. The CDR3 loop is CASSLGPGGPYADTQYF. The DNA for the CDR3 is TGCGCCAGCAGCTTGGGCCCGGGGGGGCCTTATGCAGATACGCAGTATTTT.

The chain carries TRBV21-1 and TRBJ1-6; the D segment call TRBD1 is taken from the table without a DNA check. TRBV21-1 is noted as a pseudogene. The CDR3 contains 16 residues. The CDR3: CASSKVRDRASSPLHF. DNA of the CDR3: TGTGCCAGCAGCAAAGTCCGGGACAGGGCCAGTTCACCCCTCCACTTT.

The V gene is TRBV9, the J gene TRBJ2-3; TRBD2 is a possible D gene (6 bases). The V gene lost 0 bases and the J gene lost 7 bases, with 15 bases spanning the gap. This CDR3 is built from 15 residues. The germline V gene has CDR1 SGDLS and CDR2 YYNGEE. The CDR3 loop reads CASSVAGGSANTQYF. Here the CDR3 DNA reads TGTGCCAGCAGCGTAGCAGGAGGGAGTGCGAATACGCAGTATTTT.

This clone appeared many times. The V call is TRBV6-5, the J call TRBJ1-5; D gene uncertain. The CDR3 sequence is 11 residues long. Germline loops: CDR1 MNHEY, CDR2 SVGAGI. V was clipped by 8 bases and J by 3 bases, with 5 bases between them. The CDR3 DNA reads TGTGCCAGCGGCAACAATCAGCCCCAGCATTTT. Its translation: CASGNNQPQHF.

This clone was recorded once. The chain combines TRBV10-3 with TRBJ1-6; D is unclear. The CDR3 sequence is 16 residues long. V shed 0 bases and J shed 11 bases, with 17 bases lying between them. Germline assignment: CDR1 ENHRY and CDR2 SYGVKD. This CDR3 reads CAISESGQAFSAPLHF. CDR3 coding DNA: TGTGCCATCAGTGAGTCAGGCCAGGCGTTTTCGGCACCCCTCCACTTT.

The chain recombines TRBV3-1 (or the pseudogene TRBV3-2) with TRBJ2-1; D ambiguous. V dropped 4 bases and J dropped 3 bases, with 10 bases sitting between them. There are 14 residues in the CDR3. Germline V gene lookup returns CDR1 LGHDT and CDR2 YNNKEL (reference sequence). The CDR3 DNA sequence: TGTGCCAGCAGCCGCTCCAACTTCTACAATGAGCAGTTCTTC. Translating it yields CASSRSNFYNEQFF.

This rearrangement joins TRBV5-4 to TRBJ2-5; perhaps TRBD1 as D (6 bases). V lost 4 bases and J 3 bases, leaving 10 bases between the germline ends. This CDR3 is built from 13 residues. CDR1 is SGHNT and CDR2 is YYREEE in the germline V gene (reference sequence). In DNA, the CDR3 is TGTGCCAGCAGCACCGGACAGAAAGAGACCCAGTACTTC. Protein: CASSTGQKETQYF.